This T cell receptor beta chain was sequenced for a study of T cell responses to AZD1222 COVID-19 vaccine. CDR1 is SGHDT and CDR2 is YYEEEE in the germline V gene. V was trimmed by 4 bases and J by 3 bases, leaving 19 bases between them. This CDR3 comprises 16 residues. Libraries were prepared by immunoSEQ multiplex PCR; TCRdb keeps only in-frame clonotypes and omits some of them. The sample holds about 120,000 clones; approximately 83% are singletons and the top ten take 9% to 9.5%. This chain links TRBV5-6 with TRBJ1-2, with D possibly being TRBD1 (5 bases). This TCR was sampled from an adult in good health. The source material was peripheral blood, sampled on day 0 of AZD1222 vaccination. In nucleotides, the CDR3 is TGTGCCAGCAGCCCGACGGGGACCCCCTTAGACTATGGCTACACCTTC. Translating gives CASSPTGTPLDYGYTF. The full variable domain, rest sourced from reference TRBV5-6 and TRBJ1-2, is DAGVTQSPTHLIKTRGQQVTLRCSPKSGHDTVSWYQQALGQGPQFIFQYYEEEERQRGNFPDRFSGHQFPNYSSELNVNALLLGDSALYLCASSPTGTPLDYGYTFGSGTRLTVV.